Listed below are T cell receptor beta chains from one sample, sequenced in a study of blood T cell repertoires in COVID-19. Assay: immunoSEQ multiplex PCR; the TCRdb copy retains only in-frame clones and omits some. The sample includes 320,000 or so clones, 87% of them seen just once. Input material: PBMCs or T cells enriched from blood (not recorded which). The receptors shown here come from a young woman who had recovered from COVID-19. CDR3s include the opening cysteine and the closing phenylalanine or tryptophan. The order of the fields is CDR3 protein, J gene, CDR3 length, V gene.

CDR3aa: CASSHRVTNEKLFF; j_gene: TRBJ1-4; len: 14; v_gene: TRBV28
CDR3aa: CSVAGQGFGGYTF; j_gene: TRBJ1-2; len: 13; v_gene: TRBV29-1
CDR3aa: CASSATGTGNTIYF; j_gene: TRBJ1-3; len: 14; v_gene: TRBV5-4
CDR3aa: CSVGGGMNTEAFF; j_gene: TRBJ1-1; len: 13; v_gene: TRBV29-1
CDR3aa: CASSFSFYEQYF; j_gene: TRBJ2-7; len: 12; v_gene: TRBV28
CDR3aa: CASSLGSRDRDFEKLFF; j_gene: TRBJ1-4; len: 17; v_gene: TRBV7-9
CDR3aa: CASSAPKSYNEQFF; j_gene: TRBJ2-1; len: 14; v_gene: TRBV27
CDR3aa: CASSNRQGLISYNEQFF; j_gene: TRBJ2-1; len: 17; v_gene: TRBV5-6
CDR3aa: CASSLEGQGRLEKLFF; j_gene: TRBJ1-4; len: 16; v_gene: TRBV7-9
CDR3aa: CAISDPQGNQPQHF; j_gene: TRBJ1-5; len: 14; v_gene: TRBV10-3
CDR3aa: CASSLEGTVSNQPQHF; j_gene: TRBJ1-5; len: 16; v_gene: TRBV7-8
CDR3aa: CASSPRGTGGYGYTF; j_gene: TRBJ1-2; len: 15; v_gene: TRBV27
CDR3aa: CASRGDRGNTEAFF; j_gene: TRBJ1-1; len: 14; v_gene: TRBV2
CDR3aa: CASSLSGGSNNEQFF; j_gene: TRBJ2-1; len: 15; v_gene: TRBV5-1
CDR3aa: CASSRTGVGVGYTF; j_gene: TRBJ1-2; len: 14; v_gene: TRBV7-9
CDR3aa: CASSQDGGGTEAFF; j_gene: TRBJ1-1; len: 14; v_gene: TRBV4-1
CDR3aa: CASSESEGNTEAFF; j_gene: TRBJ1-1; len: 14; v_gene: TRBV2
CDR3aa: CASSESRVENTGELFF; j_gene: TRBJ2-2; len: 16; v_gene: TRBV2